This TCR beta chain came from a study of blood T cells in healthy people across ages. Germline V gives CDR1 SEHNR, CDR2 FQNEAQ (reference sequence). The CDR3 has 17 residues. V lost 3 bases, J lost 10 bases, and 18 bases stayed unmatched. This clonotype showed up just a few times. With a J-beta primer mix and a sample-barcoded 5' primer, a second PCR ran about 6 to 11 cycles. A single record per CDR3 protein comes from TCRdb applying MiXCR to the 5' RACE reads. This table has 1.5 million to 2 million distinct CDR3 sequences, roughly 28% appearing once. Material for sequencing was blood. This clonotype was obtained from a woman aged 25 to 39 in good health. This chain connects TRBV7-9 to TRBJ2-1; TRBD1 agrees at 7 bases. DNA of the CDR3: TGTGCCAGCAGCTTCCTCCCCGCAGGGACAGCACCCCAAGAGCAGTTCTTC. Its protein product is CASSFLPAGTAPQEQFF.